The present entry profiles one T cell receptor (beta chain) with its context. The antigen remains unidentified. This entry comes from a study of T cell responses to AZD1222 COVID-19 vaccine. Study results and limitations: Reportedly, nearly half of unique spike TCRs recognized epitopes outside B.1.351/B.1.1.7 mutations.

This table comes from immunoSEQ multiplex PCR, and its TCRdb copy is limited to in-frame clones, with some not included. The table lists more than 120,000 clones, approximately 86% of them singletons. The receptor was derived from an adult who received the MenACWY meningococcal vaccine as a control. The source material was peripheral blood, sampled 28 days after the second dose of the MenACWY control vaccine.

This CDR3 is CASSSLGGYNTEAFF. The DNA for the CDR3 is TGTGCCAGCAGTTCGCTCGGGGGGTATAACACTGAAGCTTTCTTT. This sequence joins TRBV28 and TRBJ1-1, with D possibly TRBD1 on 5 matching bases. With 4 bases removed from V and 2 bases from J, the gap between germline ends came to 14 bases. This CDR3 comprises 15 residues. In germline, CDR1 is MDHEN, CDR2 SYDVKM.